This T cell receptor (beta chain) was recorded in a study of vaccination effects on CD4 cells after COVID-19. Study findings and constraints: Long after vaccination, the clones induced by infection and by vaccine shrank markedly in size. The vaccine-induced clones of healthy vaccinees included only 1 of 255 that cross-reacted with common cold coronaviruses.

Before sequencing took place, the ViraFEST assay used viral peptide pools to expand antigen-specific CD4+ T cells. The culture ran for roughly ten days, and then CD4+ T cells were isolated. Two doses of either BNT162b2 or mRNA-1273 were given to each participant. It was on days 3 and 7 that half the medium was replaced with IL-2 medium. Germline trimming cut 4 bases from V and 9 bases from J; bases unmatched to any gene: 8. Germline V gene lookup returns CDR1 SGHRS and CDR2 YFSETQ. This CDR3 contains 16 residues. Profiling relied on immunoSEQ multiplex PCR, and the TCRdb table lists in-frame clones only, not all of them. There are roughly 71,000 clones in the sample; 70% to 90% occur only once, and approximately 1.3% lies in the top ten. This clone was counted a single time. The antigen is unknown.

The TCR was taken from a human donor who received a COVID-19 vaccine. The input for sequencing was CD4+ T cells from PBMCs cultured with HCoV-229E spike peptides, taken after COVID-19 vaccination. This sequence joins TRBV5-1 and TRBJ2-1; 15 positions agree with TRBD2. CDR3 DNA sequence: TGCGCCAGCAGCCCCGGGACTAGCGGGGGGACCAGTGAGCAGTTCTTC. It specifies CASSPGTSGGTSEQFF.